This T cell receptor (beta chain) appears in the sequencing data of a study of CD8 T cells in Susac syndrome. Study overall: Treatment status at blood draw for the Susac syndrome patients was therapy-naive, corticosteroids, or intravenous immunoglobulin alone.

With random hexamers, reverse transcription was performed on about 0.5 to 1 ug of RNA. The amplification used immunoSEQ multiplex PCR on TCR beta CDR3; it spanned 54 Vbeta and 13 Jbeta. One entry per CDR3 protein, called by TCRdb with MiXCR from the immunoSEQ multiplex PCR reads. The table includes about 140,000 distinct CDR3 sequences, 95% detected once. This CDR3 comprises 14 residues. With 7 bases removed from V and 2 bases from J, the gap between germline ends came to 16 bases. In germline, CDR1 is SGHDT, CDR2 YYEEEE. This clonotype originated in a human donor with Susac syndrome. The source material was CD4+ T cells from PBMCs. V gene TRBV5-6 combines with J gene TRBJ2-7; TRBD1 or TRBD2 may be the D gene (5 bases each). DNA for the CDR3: TGTGCCAGCGGGATCCAGGGACGTACCTACGAGCAGTACTTC. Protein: CASGIQGRTYEQYF.